The 14 T cell receptor beta chains given below trace back to one sample, sequenced in a study of shared clonotypes between healthy human individuals. Sequenced by immunoSEQ multiplex PCR; TCRdb stores in-frame clones only, minus some. Of some 1,900,000 clones in the sample, 85% to 95% were seen once. Terminally differentiated effector memory CD45RA+ cells were excluded from the naive CD8 cells, which were CD45RO-negative and positively selected for CCR7. Specimen: naive CD8+ T cells sorted from blood. The receptors shown here come from a man younger than 30 in good health.

The chain is built from TRBV5-1 and TRBJ1-1, with D possibly being TRBD1 (6 bases). Per the germline V gene, CDR1 is SGHRS and CDR2 is YFSETQ. The CDR3 spans 14 residues. V dropped 1 base and J dropped 6 bases, with 13 bases sitting between them. The CDR3: CASSLPKQGSEAFF. The CDR3 bases are TGCGCCAGCAGCTTGCCCAAACAGGGTTCTGAAGCTTTCTTT.

This chain links TRBV6-1 with TRBJ2-4, with a possible D match to TRBD2 (6 bases). CDR3 length: 14 amino acids. Per the germline V gene, CDR1 is MNHNS and CDR2 is SASEGT. V was pared by 7 bases and J by 4 bases, with 14 bases between. The CDR3 region is CASNLRAGKNIQYF. The CDR3 nucleotides are TGTGCCAGCAACCTTAGGGCGGGGAAAAACATTCAGTACTTC.

The rearrangement uses TRBV13 and TRBJ1-2; 12 nucleotides agree with TRBD1. CDR1 PRHDT and CDR2 FYEKMQ come from the germline V gene (reference sequence). V shed 5 bases, J shed 2 bases, and the junction held 9 bases outside the gene matches. The CDR3 has 17 amino acids. CDR3 amino acids: CASSPTGTGGVNYGYTF. The CDR3 DNA is TGTGCCAGCAGCCCGACCGGGACAGGGGGCGTCAACTATGGCTACACCTTC.

The rearrangement joins TRBV9 to TRBJ2-5, with 7 bases identical to TRBD1. The V gene's germline CDR1 is SGDLS and CDR2 YYNGEE. Trimming took 0 bases from V and 4 from J; bases not matched to a gene: 6. This CDR3 contains 15 residues. CDR3 amino acids: CASSVETGITETQYF. The CDR3 DNA follows: TGTGCCAGCAGCGTAGAGACAGGGATTACAGAGACCCAGTACTTC.

This sequence joins TRBV28 and TRBJ2-2; unclear D gene. The CDR3 totals 17 residues. CDR1 is MDHEN, CDR2 SYDVKM, per germline. The germline V and J ends were trimmed by 5 bases and 0 bases, with 16 bases remaining between them. CDR3 amino acids: CASSPRRVQANTGELFF. CDR3 nucleotide sequence: TGTGCCAGCAGTCCCCGGCGAGTGCAAGCGAACACCGGGGAGCTGTTTTTT. Using reference TRBV28 and TRBJ2-2 for the parts outside the CDR3, the full variable domain is DVKVTQSSRYLVKRTGEKVFLECVQDMDHENMFWYRQDPGLGLRLIYFSYDVKMKEKGDIPEGYSVSREKKERFSLILESASTNQTSMYLCASSPRRVQANTGELFFGEGSRLTVL.

The genes are TRBV4-1 and TRBJ2-5; a possible D gene is TRBD2 (6 bases). The CDR3 runs to 15 residues. V was cut by 3 bases and J by 5 bases, with 16 bases left in between. Looked up from germline, CDR1 is MGHRA and CDR2 is YSYEKL. In DNA, the CDR3 is TGCGCCAGCAGCCACCCTCCCGGCGGGGACGAGACCCAGTACTTC. It yields the protein CASSHPPGGDETQYF.

The rearrangement links TRBV19 to TRBJ2-1, with a tentative D call TRBD2 (6 bases). The ends were cut back, 1 base at V and 10 bases at J, with 20 bases in the middle. The germline V gene encodes CDR1 LNHDA and CDR2 SQIVND (reference sequence). The CDR3 loop spans 16 amino acids. CDR3 sequence reads: CASSIGVVATRGEQFF. The CDR3 DNA sequence: TGTGCCAGTAGTATAGGCGTAGTGGCGACTAGGGGCGAGCAGTTCTTC.

This sequence joins TRBV7-3 and TRBJ1-2; D remains unclear. CDR1 is SGHTA, CDR2 FQGTGA, per germline. The V and J ends lost 2 bases and 4 bases respectively, with 8 bases between them. CDR3 length: 13 residues. This CDR3 reads CASSLEAGYGYTF. Here the CDR3 DNA reads TGTGCCAGCAGCTTAGAGGCAGGCTATGGCTACACCTTC.

This chain uses TRBV13 with TRBJ2-7; D perhaps matches TRBD2 (6 bases). This CDR3 comprises 15 residues. Germline CDR1 and CDR2: PRHDT and FYEKMQ (reference sequence). Trimming removed 2 bases at V and 0 bases at J, with 11 bases between. The CDR3 loop reads CASSLYGSLSYEQYF. Written as DNA, the CDR3 is TGTGCCAGCAGCTTATACGGGAGTCTCTCCTACGAGCAGTACTTC. Based on the CDR3 plus reference TRBV13 and TRBJ2-7, the full variable domain is AAGVIQSPRHLIKEKRETATLKCYPIPRHDTVYWYQQGPGQDPQFLISFYEKMQSDKGSIPDRFSAQQFSDYHSELNMSSLELGDSALYFCASSLYGSLSYEQYFGPGTRLTVT.

The chain uses TRBV19 and TRBJ2-7; TRBD2 might be the D (5 bases). The V and J ends lost 3 bases and 2 bases respectively, with 14 bases between them. The germline V gene has CDR1 LNHDA and CDR2 SQIVND (reference sequence). This CDR3 has 15 residues. For the CDR3, the DNA is TGTGCCAGTAGTATCATGGACTCTCTCCCCTACGAGCAGTACTTC. This encodes CASSIMDSLPYEQYF.

Note on this clone: Other DNA sequences of this sample code for an identical CDR3. The rearrangement uses TRBV7-9 and TRBJ2-7; no firm D call. In germline, CDR1 is SEHNR, CDR2 FQNEAQ (reference sequence). The CDR3 is 12 residues long. Trimming cost V 5 bases and J 2 bases, with 7 bases left between them. The CDR3 sequence: CASSITAYEQYF. DNA of the CDR3: TGTGCCAGCAGCATAACAGCCTACGAGCAGTACTTC.

In DNA form, the CDR3 reads TGTGCCAGCAGCTTGTGGGGTAGCTCCTACGAGCAGTACTTC. It codes for CASSLWGSSYEQYF. The V call is TRBV5-5, the J call TRBJ2-7; D remains unclear. With 1 base removed from V and 0 bases from J, the gap between germline ends came to 8 bases. CDR1 and CDR2 from the germline V gene are SGHKS and YYEKEE (reference sequence). The CDR3 runs to 14 residues.

This clone occurred once. The V gene is TRBV4-1, the J gene TRBJ2-2; 12 bases are a match to TRBD1. The CDR3 consists of 18 residues. The trim removed 2 bases at V and 7 bases at J, leaving 11 bases unmatched. Per germline, CDR1 MGHRA and CDR2 YSYEKL. CDR3 nucleotide sequence: TGCGCCAGCAGCCAAATTCGGGGACAGGGGGCGCAAAACGGGGAGCTGTTTTTT. Protein sequence: CASSQIRGQGAQNGELFF.

In regard to this clone: Distinct nucleotide sequences in the sample also encode this CDR3. This sequence joins TRBV27 and TRBJ2-7; TRBD1 might be the D (6 bases). The CDR3 loop spans 14 amino acids. Trimming stripped 5 bases from V and 2 bases from J, with 13 bases between. Germline CDR1 MNHEY, CDR2 SMNVEV (reference sequence). The CDR3 region is CASSLTGSAYEQYF. The CDR3 nucleotides are TGTGCCAGCAGTCTTACAGGGTCCGCCTACGAGCAGTACTTC.